The 29 T cell receptor beta chains listed next were all sequenced from one sample in a study of early stage breast cancer tumors. TCRdb's copy holds only in-frame clones and misses some; the assay was immunoSEQ multiplex PCR. The top ten clones hold 3.5% of a sample with tens of thousands of clones, more than 60% of them seen once. The sequenced material came from blood. The receptor set was obtained from a person between 55 and 69 years old with breast cancer.

This chain joins TRBV18 and TRBJ2-1, with 8 bases lining up with TRBD2. J lost 5 bases, V lost 2 bases, and 11 bases had no gene match. The CDR3 sequence is 17 residues long. Per the germline V gene, CDR1 is KGHSH and CDR2 is LQKENI. CDR3 protein: CASSPRAGDTFDNEQFF. The CDR3 DNA reads as TGTGCCAGCTCACCAAGAGCGGGAGATACCTTTGACAATGAGCAGTTCTTC.

In this sample, this clone turned up a few times. The chain recombines TRBV19 with TRBJ2-1, with 10 nucleotides matching TRBD2. The trim removed 10 bases at V and 7 bases at J, leaving 7 bases unmatched. The CDR3 loop spans 13 amino acids. CDR1 and CDR2 from the germline V gene are LNHDA and SQIVND (reference sequence). The CDR3 loop reads CATSGSRRNEQFF. Here the CDR3 DNA reads TGTGCCACTAGCGGGAGCAGGCGGAATGAGCAGTTCTTC.

Only a few counts were recorded for this clone. The rearrangement links TRBV7-9 to TRBJ2-7; no clear D. Germline loops: CDR1 SEHNR, CDR2 FQNEAQ (reference sequence). The V and J ends lost 1 base and 4 bases respectively, with 5 bases between them. The CDR3 is 12 amino acids. The CDR3 protein is CASSLVLYEQYF. The CDR3 DNA follows: TGTGCCAGCAGCTTAGTTCTTTACGAGCAGTACTTC.

The genes are TRBV7-2 and TRBJ2-3, with D tentatively TRBD1 or TRBD2 (5 bases each). V gave up 2 bases and J gave up 6 bases, with 9 bases separating them. CDR1 is SGHTA, CDR2 FQGNSA, per germline. This CDR3 has 13 amino acids. The DNA of the CDR3 is TGTGCCAGCAGCTTACTCAGGGAGGATACGCAGTATTTT. This codes for CASSLLREDTQYF.

This chain links TRBV5-1 with TRBJ2-1, with unresolved D. Germline CDR1 SGHRS, CDR2 YFSETQ. The CDR3 consists of 12 residues. Trimming removed 7 bases from V and 8 bases from J, with 13 bases in between. The CDR3 spells CASREVGDEQFF. The CDR3 coding sequence is TGCGCCAGCCGCGAAGTGGGCGATGAGCAGTTCTTC.

The chain joins TRBV7-3 to TRBJ2-2, with a tentative D call TRBD1 (5 bases). This CDR3 spans 14 amino acids. The ends were cut back, 0 bases at V and 14 bases at J, with 16 bases in the middle. The germline V gene encodes CDR1 SGHTA and CDR2 FQGTGA. CDR3 sequence: CASSLTPDTTSLFF. CDR3 nucleotides: TGTGCCAGCAGCTTAACCCCGGACACGACGAGTCTGTTTTTT. The variable domain in full, with the rest retrieved from reference TRBV7-3 and TRBJ2-2, is GAGVSQTPSNKVTEKGKYVELRCDPISGHTALYWYRQSLGQGPEFLIYFQGTGAADDSGLPNDRFFAVRPEGSVSTLKIQRTERGDSAVYLCASSLTPDTTSLFFGEGSRLTVL.

The rearrangement joins TRBV4-3 to TRBJ2-3; D uncertain. CDR1 and CDR2 from the germline V gene are LGHNA and YSLEER. The CDR3 is made up of 13 amino acids. V was pared by 0 bases and J by 6 bases, with 7 bases between. This chain's CDR3 is CASSQDPRDTQYF. CDR3 DNA sequence: TGCGCCAGCAGCCAAGATCCGAGGGATACGCAGTATTTT.

This clone came up a few times. The gene calls are TRBV19 and TRBJ1-1; the match to TRBD1 covers 8 bases. V lost 0 bases and J lost 6; bases outside the gene matches: 9. This CDR3 contains 16 residues. Germline CDR1 and CDR2: LNHDA and SQIVND (reference sequence). The CDR3 region has the DNA TGTGCCAGTAGTATAGATTGGACAGGGTTTCTAGCTGAAGCTTTCTTT. The encoded protein is CASSIDWTGFLAEAFF. Using reference TRBV19 and TRBJ1-1 for the parts outside the CDR3, the full variable domain is DGGITQSPKYLFRKEGQNVTLSCEQNLNHDAMYWYRQDPGQGLRLIYYSQIVNDFQKGDIAEGYSVSREKKESFPLTVTSAQKNPTAFYLCASSIDWTGFLAEAFFGQGTRLTVV.

This chain joins TRBV5-1 and TRBJ1-1; 9 nucleotides match TRBD1. V was pared by 1 base and J by 5 bases, with 9 bases of the junction left unmatched. The CDR3 extends over 16 amino acids. Germline assignment: CDR1 SGHRS and CDR2 YFSETQ. CDR3 DNA: TGCGCCAGCAGCTTGACAGGGGGCACTCGTTCAACTGAAGCTTTCTTT. Its translation: CASSLTGGTRSTEAFF.

The V call is TRBV5-1, the J call TRBJ2-7; D may be TRBD1 or TRBD2 (5 bases each). Germline V CDR1 and CDR2: SGHRS, YFSETQ. Trimming stripped 5 bases from V and 4 bases from J, with 19 bases between. This CDR3 has 15 residues. The CDR3 reads CASRYRDGDAYEQYF. The CDR3 nucleotides read TGCGCCAGCAGGTATAGGGACGGTGACGCTTACGAGCAGTACTTC. Filled out from reference TRBV5-1 and TRBJ2-7, the complete variable domain reads KAGVTQTPRYLIKTRGQQVTLSCSPISGHRSVSWYQQTPGQGLQFLFEYFSETQRNKGNFPGRFSGRQFSNSRSEMNVSTLELGDSALYLCASRYRDGDAYEQYFGPGTRLTVT.

The genes are TRBV11-3 and TRBJ2-7; D could derive from TRBD1 or TRBD2 (5 bases each). V was clipped by 6 bases and J by 7 bases, with 28 bases between them. Germline V gives CDR1 SGHNT, CDR2 YENEEA. There are 17 residues in the CDR3. The CDR3 region is CASRKKGGRGLLWEQYF. CDR3 DNA sequence: TGTGCCAGCAGGAAAAAAGGCGGACGGGGCCTTCTGTGGGAGCAGTACTTC.

CDR3 protein: CASSPLTTGELFF. CDR3 coding DNA: TGTGCCAGCAGTCCGTTGACCACCGGGGAGCTGTTTTTT. V and J are TRBV27 and TRBJ2-2; D is undetermined. This CDR3 contains 13 residues. The V gene's germline CDR1 is MNHEY and CDR2 SMNVEV (reference sequence). V was cut by 5 bases and J by 4 bases, with 8 bases left in between.

This sequence joins TRBV19 and TRBJ2-2; tentative D call: TRBD1 (7 bases). There are 18 residues in the CDR3. The V gene's germline CDR1 is LNHDA and CDR2 SQIVND (reference sequence). With 2 bases removed from V and 0 bases from J, the gap between germline ends came to 16 bases. The CDR3 loop reads CASSILSGGTTNTGELFF. CDR3 in DNA: TGTGCCAGTAGTATACTCTCAGGGGGGACAACGAACACCGGGGAGCTGTTTTTT.

V is TRBV5-8 and J is TRBJ2-1; 11 nucleotides align to TRBD2. Germline CDR1 SGHTS, CDR2 YDEGEE. Unmatched junction bases numbered 2, after V lost 0 bases and J lost 12 bases. This CDR3 contains 13 residues. The CDR3, as DNA: TGTGCCAGCAGCTTGGAACTAGCGGGAGCGCAGTTCTTC. It codes for CASSLELAGAQFF. The entire variable domain, with the rest obtained from reference TRBV5-8 and TRBJ2-1, is as follows: EAGVTQSPTHLIKTRGQQATLRCSPISGHTSVYWYQQALGLGLQFLLWYDEGEERNRGNFPPRFSGRQFPNYSSELNVNALELEDSALYLCASSLELAGAQFFGPGTRLTVL.

The rearrangement uses TRBV4-2 and TRBJ2-2; TRBD2 aligns across 8 bases. Looked up from germline, CDR1 is LGHNA and CDR2 is YNFKEQ. The CDR3 totals 15 residues. Trimming at V came to 1 base and at J to 7 bases, leaving 5 bases not matched to a gene. The CDR3 DNA is TGTGCCAGCAGCCAAGTCGGGGGGGCCGGCGGGGAGCTGTTTTTT. This encodes CASSQVGGAGGELFF.

This clone was observed once. A junction boundary mismatches the germline segment, possibly from a read error. The chain couples TRBV5-4 to TRBJ2-2; 7 bases align to TRBD1. Germline CDR1 reads SGHNT; CDR2 reads YYREEE (reference sequence). CDR3 size: 17 residues. The CDR3 DNA is TGCGCCAGCAGCCTGGCCGGGACAGAACTCACCGGCGGGGAGCTGTTTTTT. It is translated as CASSLAGTELTGGELFF.

J is TRBJ2-2 and V is TRBV6-4; tentative D call: TRBD1 (6 bases). Germline V gene lookup returns CDR1 MRHNA and CDR2 SNTAGT. The CDR3 runs to 15 residues. V was shortened by 3 bases and J by 3 bases, with 11 bases between the two germline ends. DNA for the CDR3: TGTGCCAGCAGTGAAGTACAGGGAGACACCGGGGAGCTGTTTTTT. This sequence encodes CASSEVQGDTGELFF.

The chain recombines TRBV5-6 with TRBJ2-7, with D possibly TRBD2 on 5 matching bases. This CDR3 spans 14 amino acids. V was cut by 2 bases and J by 0 bases, with 9 bases left in between. Germline V gene data show CDR1 as SGHDT and CDR2 as YYEEEE. The CDR3 region is CASSFEGLSYEQYF. CDR3 coding DNA: TGTGCCAGCAGCTTCGAGGGCCTCTCCTACGAGCAGTACTTC. Looking up the rest from reference TRBV5-6 and TRBJ2-7 gives the full variable domain: DAGVTQSPTHLIKTRGQQVTLRCSPKSGHDTVSWYQQALGQGPQFIFQYYEEEERQRGNFPDRFSGHQFPNYSSELNVNALLLGDSALYLCASSFEGLSYEQYFGPGTRLTVT.

The chain is built from TRBV4-1 and TRBJ2-7; D gene ambiguous. V was clipped by 1 base and J by 4 bases, with 8 bases between them. Germline CDR1 and CDR2: MGHRA and YSYEKL. The CDR3 totals 13 residues. CDR3 bases: TGCGCCAGCAGCCAAGGTGACGAATACGAGCAGTACTTC. Amino acid sequence: CASSQGDEYEQYF.

The chain links TRBV30 to TRBJ2-3; no reliable D call. Germline V gene sequence: CDR1 GTSNPN, CDR2 SVGIG (reference sequence). The CDR3 consists of 11 residues. The V end was cut by 2 bases, the J end by 4 bases, with 4 bases between. Written as DNA, the CDR3 is TGTGCCTGGAGTTATTCAGATACGCAGTATTTT. Translating gives CAWSYSDTQYF.

This chain links TRBV11-2 with TRBJ2-1; D call uncertain. In germline, CDR1 is SGHAT, CDR2 FQNNGV. Trimming shortened V by 1 base and J by 10 bases, and 8 bases separated the two germline ends. The CDR3 covers 12 residues. The CDR3: CASSLGRTEQFF. Here the CDR3 DNA reads TGTGCCAGCAGCTTAGGTCGAACAGAGCAGTTCTTC.

The chain links TRBV5-6 to TRBJ1-1; D uncertain. Germline values: CDR1 SGHDT, CDR2 YYEEEE. V lost 4 bases to trimming and J lost 3 bases, with 10 bases between them. The CDR3 has 13 residues. In DNA form, the CDR3 reads TGTGCCAGCAGCCCCGGACGGTACACTGAAGCTTTCTTT. It codes for CASSPGRYTEAFF. Combining the CDR3 with reference TRBV5-6 and TRBJ1-1 gives the whole variable domain DAGVTQSPTHLIKTRGQQVTLRCSPKSGHDTVSWYQQALGQGPQFIFQYYEEEERQRGNFPDRFSGHQFPNYSSELNVNALLLGDSALYLCASSPGRYTEAFFGQGTRLTVV.

This sequence joins TRBV28 and TRBJ2-7; 9 bases are a match to TRBD1. Per germline, CDR1 MDHEN and CDR2 SYDVKM. V was pared by 6 bases and J by 4 bases, with 7 bases of the junction left unmatched. CDR3 length: 14 residues. CDR3 sequence reads: CASSSTGGSYEQYF. In DNA form, the CDR3 reads TGTGCCAGCAGCTCGACAGGGGGTTCGTACGAGCAGTACTTC.

The V call is TRBV14, the J call TRBJ2-1; D unresolved. Trimming took off 0 bases at V and 0 bases at J, with 9 bases between the two ends. CDR3 length equals 16 residues. Germline values: CDR1 SGHDN, CDR2 FVKESK. DNA for the CDR3: TGTGCCAGCAGCCAAGAGGGTCCTAGCTCCTACAATGAGCAGTTCTTC. Encoded protein: CASSQEGPSSYNEQFF.

The chain is built from TRBV7-3 and TRBJ1-2, with no clear D. V gave up 2 bases and J gave up 4 bases, with 8 bases separating them. This CDR3 is built from 13 residues. Germline lookup yields CDR1 SGHTA and CDR2 FQGTGA. In DNA form, the CDR3 reads TGTGCCAGCAGCTTAGATGGGTCCTATGGCTACACCTTC. Its translation: CASSLDGSYGYTF.

The chain is built from TRBV20-1 and TRBJ2-1; tentatively, D is TRBD2 (5 bases). Germline assignment: CDR1 DFQATT and CDR2 SNEGSKA (reference sequence). V lost 3 bases to trimming and J lost 9 bases, with 9 bases between them. This CDR3 comprises 11 residues. CDR3 DNA sequence: TGCAGTGCTAGCGGGGTTAGTGAGCAGTTCTTC. Protein product: CSASGVSEQFF.

V gene TRBV2 combines with J gene TRBJ2-5; the D gene is possibly TRBD1 (6 bases). The germline CDR1 and CDR2 sequences are SNHLY and FYNNEI. V lost 3 bases to trimming and J lost 4 bases, with 9 bases between them. The CDR3 has 13 amino acids. In nucleotides, the CDR3 is TGTGCCAGCAGTGATCTGGGGGCAGAGACCCAGTACTTC. This translates into CASSDLGAETQYF.

This clone was picked up a small number of times. V and J are TRBV5-6 and TRBJ2-3, with TRBD2 as a possible D gene (6 bases). Between the trimmed V and J ends, which lost 0 bases and 0 bases, there was a span of 14 bases. The CDR3 sequence is 17 residues long. Germline CDR1 reads SGHDT; CDR2 reads YYEEEE. CDR3 region: CASSLGGGGESTDTQYF. CDR3 DNA sequence: TGTGCCAGCAGCTTGGGAGGCGGCGGGGAAAGCACAGATACGCAGTATTTT.

The V call is TRBV9, the J call TRBJ1-4, with 7 bases that match TRBD1. Germline V gene sequence: CDR1 SGDLS, CDR2 YYNGEE. The CDR3 covers 16 residues. Trimming cost V 4 bases and J 7 bases; bases outside gene matches: 13. The CDR3 loop reads CASSNGNRGSSEKLFF. The CDR3 coding sequence is TGTGCCAGCAGCAACGGGAACAGGGGAAGTAGTGAAAAACTGTTTTTT.